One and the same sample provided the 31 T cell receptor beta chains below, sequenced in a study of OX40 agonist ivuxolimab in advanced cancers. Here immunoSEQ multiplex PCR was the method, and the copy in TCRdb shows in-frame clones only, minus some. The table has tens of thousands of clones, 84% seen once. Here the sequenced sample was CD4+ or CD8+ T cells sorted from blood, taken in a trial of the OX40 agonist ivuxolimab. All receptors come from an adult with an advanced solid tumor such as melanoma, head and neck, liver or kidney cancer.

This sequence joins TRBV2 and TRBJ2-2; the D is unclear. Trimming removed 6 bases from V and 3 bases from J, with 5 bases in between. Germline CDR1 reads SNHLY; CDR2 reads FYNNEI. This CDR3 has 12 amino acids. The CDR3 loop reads CASRADTGELFF. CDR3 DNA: TGTGCCAGCAGGGCGGACACCGGGGAGCTGTTTTTT.

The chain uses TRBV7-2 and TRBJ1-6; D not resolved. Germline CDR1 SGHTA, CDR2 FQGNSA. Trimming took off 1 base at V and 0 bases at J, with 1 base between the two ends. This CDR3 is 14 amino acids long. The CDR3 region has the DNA TGTGCCAGCAGCTTAGTCTCCTATAATTCACCCCTCCACTTT. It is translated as CASSLVSYNSPLHF.

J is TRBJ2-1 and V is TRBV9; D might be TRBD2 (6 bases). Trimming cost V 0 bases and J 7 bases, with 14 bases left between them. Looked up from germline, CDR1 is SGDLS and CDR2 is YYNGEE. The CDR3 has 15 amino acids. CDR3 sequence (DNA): TGTGCCAGCAGCGTAGTAGGACTACCCTTAAATGAGCAGTTCTTC. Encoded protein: CASSVVGLPLNEQFF.

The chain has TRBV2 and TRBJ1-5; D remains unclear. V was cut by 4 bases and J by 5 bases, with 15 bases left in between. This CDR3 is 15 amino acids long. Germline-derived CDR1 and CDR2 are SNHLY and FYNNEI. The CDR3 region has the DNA TGTGCCAGCAGTGCTGTCAGGACTAGGGATCAGCCCCAGCATTTT. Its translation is CASSAVRTRDQPQHF.

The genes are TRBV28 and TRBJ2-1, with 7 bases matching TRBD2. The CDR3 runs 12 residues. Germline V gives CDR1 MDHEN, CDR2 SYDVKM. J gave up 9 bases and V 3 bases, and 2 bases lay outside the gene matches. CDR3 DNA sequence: TGTGCCAGCAGTTTGGGCGGGGGTGAGCAGTTCTTC. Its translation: CASSLGGGEQFF.

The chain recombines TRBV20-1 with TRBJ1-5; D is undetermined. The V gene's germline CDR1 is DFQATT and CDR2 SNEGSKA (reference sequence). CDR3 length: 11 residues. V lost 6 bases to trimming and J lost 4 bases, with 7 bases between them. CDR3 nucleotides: TGCAGTGCGTCAACTAATCAGCCCCAGCATTTT. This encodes CSASTNQPQHF.

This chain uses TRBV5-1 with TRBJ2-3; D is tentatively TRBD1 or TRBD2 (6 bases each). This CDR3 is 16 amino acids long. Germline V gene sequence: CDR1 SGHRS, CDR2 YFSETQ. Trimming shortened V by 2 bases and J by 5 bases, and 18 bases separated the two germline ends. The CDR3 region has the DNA TGCGCCAGCAGCTTCGGGGGAAGGGGGGCCGGAGATACGCAGTATTTT. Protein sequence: CASSFGGRGAGDTQYF.

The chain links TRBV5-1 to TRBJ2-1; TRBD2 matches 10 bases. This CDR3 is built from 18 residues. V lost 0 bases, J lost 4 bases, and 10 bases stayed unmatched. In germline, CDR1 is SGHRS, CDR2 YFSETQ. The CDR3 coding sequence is TGCGCCAGCAGCTTGGTGTCCCTAGCGGGGGTGGGTTACAATGAGCAGTTCTTC. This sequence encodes CASSLVSLAGVGYNEQFF.

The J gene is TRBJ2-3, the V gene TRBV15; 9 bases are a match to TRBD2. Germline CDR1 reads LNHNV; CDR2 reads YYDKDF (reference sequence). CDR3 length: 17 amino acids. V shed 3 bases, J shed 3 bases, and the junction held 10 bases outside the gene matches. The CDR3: CATSSGAASGVTDTQYF. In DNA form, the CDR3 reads TGTGCCACCAGCAGCGGGGCGGCTAGCGGGGTTACAGATACGCAGTATTTT.

CDR3 nucleotide sequence: TGTGCCAGCAGTGAGGGCAGGGCCTATGGCTACACCTTC. As protein: CASSEGRAYGYTF. The chain links TRBV2 to TRBJ1-2; D perhaps matches TRBD1 (5 bases). Germline CDR1 reads SNHLY; CDR2 reads FYNNEI. This CDR3 contains 13 residues. Trimming pared 3 bases from V and 4 bases from J, leaving 9 bases between.

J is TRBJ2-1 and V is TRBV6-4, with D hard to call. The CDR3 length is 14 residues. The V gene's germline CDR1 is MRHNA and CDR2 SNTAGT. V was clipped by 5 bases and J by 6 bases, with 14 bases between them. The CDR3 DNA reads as TGTGCCAGCAGTCCAAGCGATTCCGGCAATGAGCAGTTCTTC. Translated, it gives CASSPSDSGNEQFF.

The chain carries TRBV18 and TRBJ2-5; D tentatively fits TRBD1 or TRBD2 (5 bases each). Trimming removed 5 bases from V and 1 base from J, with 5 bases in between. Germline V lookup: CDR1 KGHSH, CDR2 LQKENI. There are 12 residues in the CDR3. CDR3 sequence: CASSGGQETQYF. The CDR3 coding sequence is TGTGCCAGCTCAGGGGGCCAAGAGACCCAGTACTTC.

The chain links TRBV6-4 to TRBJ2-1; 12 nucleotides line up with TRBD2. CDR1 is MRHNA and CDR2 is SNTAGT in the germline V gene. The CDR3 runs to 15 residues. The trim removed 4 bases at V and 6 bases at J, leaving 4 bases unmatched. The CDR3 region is CASSVETSGSNEQFF. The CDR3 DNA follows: TGTGCCAGCAGTGTTGAGACTAGCGGGAGCAATGAGCAGTTCTTC.

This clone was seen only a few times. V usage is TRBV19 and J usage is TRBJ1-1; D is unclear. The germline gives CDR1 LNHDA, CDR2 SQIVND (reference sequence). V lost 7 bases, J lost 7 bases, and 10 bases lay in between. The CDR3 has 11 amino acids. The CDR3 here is CASISLNEAFF. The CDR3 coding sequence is TGTGCCAGTATTTCCCTGAATGAAGCTTTCTTT.

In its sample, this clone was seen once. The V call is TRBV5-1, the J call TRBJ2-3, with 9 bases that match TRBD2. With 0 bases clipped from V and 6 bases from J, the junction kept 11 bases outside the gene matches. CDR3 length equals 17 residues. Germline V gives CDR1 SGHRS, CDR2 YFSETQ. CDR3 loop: CASSLGHSGSVRDTQYF. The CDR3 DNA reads TGCGCCAGCAGCTTGGGCCATAGCGGGAGTGTGAGGGATACGCAGTATTTT. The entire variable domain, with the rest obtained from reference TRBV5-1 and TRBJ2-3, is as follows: KAGVTQTPRYLIKTRGQQVTLSCSPISGHRSVSWYQQTPGQGLQFLFEYFSETQRNKGNFPGRFSGRQFSNSRSEMNVSTLELGDSALYLCASSLGHSGSVRDTQYFGPGTRLTVL.

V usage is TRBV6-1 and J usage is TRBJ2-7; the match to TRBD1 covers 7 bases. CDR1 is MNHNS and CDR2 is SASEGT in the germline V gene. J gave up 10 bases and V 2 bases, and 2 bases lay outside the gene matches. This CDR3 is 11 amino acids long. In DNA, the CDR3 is TGTGCCAGCAGTGAAACAGGGGAACAGTACTTC. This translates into CASSETGEQYF.

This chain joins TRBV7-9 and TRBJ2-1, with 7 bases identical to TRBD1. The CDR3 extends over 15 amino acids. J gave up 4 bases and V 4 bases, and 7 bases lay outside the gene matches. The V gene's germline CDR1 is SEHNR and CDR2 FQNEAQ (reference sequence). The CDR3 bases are TGTGCCAGCAGCTCACTCCGGGACAGTTACAATGAGCAGTTCTTC. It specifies CASSSLRDSYNEQFF.

CDR3 coding DNA: TGTGCCAGCAGTCCCCCCCGTCCGAGGGAGCTGTTTTTT. Its translation: CASSPPRPRELFF. The chain uses TRBV25-1 and TRBJ2-2, with D unresolved. Germline V gene data show CDR1 as MGHDK and CDR2 as SYGVNS. The CDR3 length is 13 residues. The ends were cut back, 5 bases at V and 9 bases at J, with 13 bases in the middle.

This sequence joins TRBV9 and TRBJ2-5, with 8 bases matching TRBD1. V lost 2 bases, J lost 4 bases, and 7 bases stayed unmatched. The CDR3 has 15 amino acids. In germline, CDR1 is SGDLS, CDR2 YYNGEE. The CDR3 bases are TGTGCCAGCAGCGTCGGACAGGGCGGGCGAGAGACCCAGTACTTC. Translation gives CASSVGQGGRETQYF.

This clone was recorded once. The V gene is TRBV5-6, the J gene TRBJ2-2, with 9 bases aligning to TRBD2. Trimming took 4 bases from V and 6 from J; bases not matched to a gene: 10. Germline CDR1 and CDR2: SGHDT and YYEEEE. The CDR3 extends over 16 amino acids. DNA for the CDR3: TGTGCCAGCAGCCTAACTCCTAGCGGGATCCCCGGGGAGCTGTTTTTT. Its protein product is CASSLTPSGIPGELFF.

Here the CDR3 reads CASSLGRAGGQYF. CDR3 DNA sequence: TGTGCCAGCAGCTTAGGTCGGGCCGGGGGGCAGTACTTC. The chain recombines TRBV13 with TRBJ2-7; possible D gene TRBD2, 6 bases. The CDR3 is 13 residues long. V lost 0 bases and J lost 9, with 12 bases in between. The germline V gene encodes CDR1 PRHDT and CDR2 FYEKMQ (reference sequence).

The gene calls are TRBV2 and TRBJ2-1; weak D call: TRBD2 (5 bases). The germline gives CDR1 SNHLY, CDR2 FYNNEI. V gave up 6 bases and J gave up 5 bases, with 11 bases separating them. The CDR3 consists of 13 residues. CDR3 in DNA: TGTGCCAGCAGGAACCGGGAAGACAATGAGCAGTTCTTC. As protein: CASRNREDNEQFF.

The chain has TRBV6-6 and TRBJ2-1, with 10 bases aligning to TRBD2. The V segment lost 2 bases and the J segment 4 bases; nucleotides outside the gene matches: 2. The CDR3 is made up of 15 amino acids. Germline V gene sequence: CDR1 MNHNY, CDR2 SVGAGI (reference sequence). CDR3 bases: TGTGCCAGCAGTTACCTAGCGGGAGCTTACAATGAGCAGTTCTTC. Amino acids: CASSYLAGAYNEQFF.

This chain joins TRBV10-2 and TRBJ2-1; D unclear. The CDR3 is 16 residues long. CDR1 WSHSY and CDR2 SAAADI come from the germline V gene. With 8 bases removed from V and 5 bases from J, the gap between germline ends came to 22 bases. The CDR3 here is CASREPTPGWDNEQFF. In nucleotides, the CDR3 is TGCGCCAGCCGAGAGCCGACCCCTGGGTGGGACAATGAGCAGTTCTTC.

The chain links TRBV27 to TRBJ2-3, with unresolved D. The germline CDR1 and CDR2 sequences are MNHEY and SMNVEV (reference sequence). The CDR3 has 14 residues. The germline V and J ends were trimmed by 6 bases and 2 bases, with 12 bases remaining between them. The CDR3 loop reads CASSLGSFTDTQYF. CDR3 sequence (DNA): TGTGCCAGCAGCCTCGGGTCCTTCACAGATACGCAGTATTTT.

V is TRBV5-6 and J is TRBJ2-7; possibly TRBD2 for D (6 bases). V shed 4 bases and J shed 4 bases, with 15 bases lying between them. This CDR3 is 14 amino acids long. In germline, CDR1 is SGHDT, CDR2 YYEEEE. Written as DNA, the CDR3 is TGTGCCAGCAGCGGGGGGACTGTGACTTACGAGCAGTACGTC. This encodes CASSGGTVTYEQYV.

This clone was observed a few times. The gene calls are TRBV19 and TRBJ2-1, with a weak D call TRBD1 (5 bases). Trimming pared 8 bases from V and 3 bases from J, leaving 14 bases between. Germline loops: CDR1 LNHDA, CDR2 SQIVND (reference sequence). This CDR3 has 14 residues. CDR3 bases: TGTGCCAGTGGCCCCCGACAGATCTACAATGAGCAGTTCTTC. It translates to CASGPRQIYNEQFF.

DNA of the CDR3: TGCAGTGCCCGGGGACGGGTTGAAGCTTTCTTT. It specifies CSARGRVEAFF. This sequence joins TRBV20-1 and TRBJ1-1, with D maybe TRBD1 (5 bases). Per the germline V gene, CDR1 is DFQATT and CDR2 is SNEGSKA (reference sequence). The CDR3 consists of 11 residues. The V end was cut by 6 bases, the J end by 7 bases, with 12 bases between.

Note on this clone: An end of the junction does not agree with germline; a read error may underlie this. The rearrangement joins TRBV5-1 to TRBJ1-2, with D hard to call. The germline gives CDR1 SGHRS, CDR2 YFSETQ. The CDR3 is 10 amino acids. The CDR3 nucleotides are TGCGCCAGCAGCTTTGGTGGGGTGCGCTTC. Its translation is CASSFGGVRF. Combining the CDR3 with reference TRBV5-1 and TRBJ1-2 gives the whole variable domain KAGVTQTPRYLIKTRGQQVTLSCSPISGHRSVSWYQQTPGQGLQFLFEYFSETQRNKGNFPGRFSGRQFSNSRSEMNVSTLELGDSALYLCASSFGGVRFGSGTRLTVV.

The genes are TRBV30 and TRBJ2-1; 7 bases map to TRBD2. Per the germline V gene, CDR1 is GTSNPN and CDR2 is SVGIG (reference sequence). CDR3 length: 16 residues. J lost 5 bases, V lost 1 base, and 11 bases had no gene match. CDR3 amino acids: CAWSDQFPGLNNEQFF. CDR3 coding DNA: TGTGCCTGGAGTGACCAGTTTCCGGGACTAAACAATGAGCAGTTCTTC.

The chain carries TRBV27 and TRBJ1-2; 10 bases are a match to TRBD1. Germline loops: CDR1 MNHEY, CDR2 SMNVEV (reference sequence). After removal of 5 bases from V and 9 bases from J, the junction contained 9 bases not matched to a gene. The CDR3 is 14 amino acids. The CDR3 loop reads CASSRTDRGGSYTF. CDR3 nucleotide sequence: TGTGCCAGCAGTCGCACGGACAGGGGGGGGAGCTACACCTTC.